One and the same sample provided the 29 T cell receptor beta chains below, sequenced in a study of cytomegalovirus exposure and HLA in healthy donors. It was with 60 Vbeta and 13 Jbeta primers that the PCR ran. Clones were sequenced by immunoSEQ multiplex PCR, and TCRdb holds only the in-frame ones, with some missing. This table holds 95,000 to 150,000 clones, under 70% found once. Sequencing was performed on PBMCs. The source of these receptors is a man aged 18 to 35 in good health and CMV-seronegative.

This clone was observed a handful of times. The chain links TRBV5-8 to TRBJ2-7, with 8 bases identical to TRBD1. Germline V gene sequence: CDR1 SGHTS, CDR2 YDEGEE. The CDR3 is made up of 14 amino acids. V trimming: 4 bases; J trimming: 3 bases; junction bases outside the gene matches: 6. Here the CDR3 reads CASSAAGTGYEQYF. The CDR3 DNA reads as TGTGCCAGCAGCGCGGCCGGGACAGGCTACGAGCAGTACTTC.

The genes are TRBV6-5 and TRBJ2-7; tentatively, D is TRBD1 (5 bases). Germline V gene sequence: CDR1 MNHEY, CDR2 SVGAGI. V shed 5 bases and J shed 3 bases, with 5 bases lying between them. CDR3 length: 11 residues. This chain's CDR3 is CASSDSYEQYF. CDR3 DNA: TGTGCCAGCAGTGACAGCTACGAGCAGTACTTC.

This chain joins TRBV2 and TRBJ1-3, with D tentatively TRBD1 (5 bases). Between the trimmed V and J ends, which lost 6 bases and 6 bases, there was a span of 15 bases. CDR1 and CDR2 from the germline V gene are SNHLY and FYNNEI. This CDR3 contains 14 residues. DNA of the CDR3: TGTGCCAGCAGGGGGCGGCTGGGTCAAAACACCATATATTTT. Residues: CASRGRLGQNTIYF.

This clone occurred a few times. The V call is TRBV7-9, the J call TRBJ1-1; D is perhaps TRBD1 (5 bases). V was trimmed by 0 bases and J by 6 bases, leaving 11 bases between them. CDR1 is SEHNR, CDR2 FQNEAQ, per germline (reference sequence). The CDR3 is 14 amino acids. The CDR3 sequence: CASSLATGEPEAFF. In DNA, the CDR3 is TGTGCCAGCAGCTTAGCCACAGGCGAACCTGAAGCTTTCTTT.

The chain employs TRBV18 and TRBJ2-5, with 7 nucleotides matching TRBD1. CDR3 length: 13 residues. Looked up from germline, CDR1 is KGHSH and CDR2 is LQKENI. V dropped 4 bases and J dropped 5; count of bases not matched to a gene: 4. CDR3 residues: CASSRQGLETQYF. In nucleotides, the CDR3 is TGTGCCAGCTCACGACAGGGTTTGGAGACCCAGTACTTC.

The table lists this clone with a few counts. This chain joins TRBV30 and TRBJ2-3; 10 bases align to TRBD2. With V trimmed by 1 base and J by 2 bases, 9 bases remained unmatched. In germline, CDR1 is GTSNPN, CDR2 SVGIG (reference sequence). The CDR3 spans 17 residues. DNA for the CDR3: TGTGCCTGGAGTGGAAGGGGACTAGCGAGAGTCACAGATACGCAGTATTTT. Translation: CAWSGRGLARVTDTQYF.

This chain links TRBV7-2 with TRBJ2-2, with D tentatively TRBD2 (5 bases). The CDR3 loop spans 15 amino acids. V lost 4 bases, J lost 6 bases, and 15 bases lay in between. Germline lookup yields CDR1 SGHTA and CDR2 FQGNSA. CDR3 protein: CASSSIALVAGELFF. Written as DNA, the CDR3 is TGTGCCAGCAGCTCGATAGCGTTAGTGGCCGGGGAGCTGTTTTTT.

V and J are TRBV18 and TRBJ2-5; D gene unclear. This CDR3 is 14 amino acids long. V was pared by 2 bases and J by 2 bases, with 9 bases between. Germline lookup yields CDR1 KGHSH and CDR2 LQKENI. CDR3 sequence reads: CASSPMAGQETQYF. Here the CDR3 DNA reads TGTGCCAGCTCACCAATGGCAGGACAAGAGACCCAGTACTTC.

The V call is TRBV11-2, the J call TRBJ2-7; D not certain. This CDR3 spans 11 amino acids. The V gene lost 4 bases and the J gene lost 6 bases, with 7 bases spanning the gap. Germline V gene lookup returns CDR1 SGHAT and CDR2 FQNNGV. CDR3 in amino acids: CASSSRSEQYF. Here the CDR3 DNA reads TGTGCCAGCAGCTCCCGCAGCGAGCAGTACTTC.

In DNA form, the CDR3 reads TGTGCCAGCACTCAAGGGGCCTACGAGCAGTACTTC. Its translation: CASTQGAYEQYF. The V gene is TRBV28, the J gene TRBJ2-7, with TRBD1 as a possible D gene (5 bases). The CDR3 runs 12 residues. The V gene's germline CDR1 is MDHEN and CDR2 SYDVKM. The V end was cut by 7 bases, the J end by 2 bases, with 9 bases between.

The DNA of the CDR3 is TGTGCCAGCAGCCCCGGCGGGAGGGCCCACAATGAGCAGTTCTTC. Protein: CASSPGGRAHNEQFF. This chain connects TRBV9 to TRBJ2-1; 9 nucleotides match TRBD2. CDR1 is SGDLS, CDR2 YYNGEE, per germline. J lost 5 bases, V lost 4 bases, and 7 bases had no gene match. The CDR3 spans 15 residues.

Comments on this clone: The germline gene is not matched at one end of the junction; a read error may be the cause. This chain connects TRBV19 to TRBJ2-7; no definite D call. The CDR3 runs 15 residues. Germline lookup yields CDR1 LNHDA and CDR2 SQIVND (reference sequence). The CDR3 loop is CPSSIDGGRSYEQYF. CDR3 DNA: TGTCCCAGTAGTATAGATGGTGGCAGATCCTACGAGCAGTACTTC.

This rearrangement joins TRBV5-1 to TRBJ2-1; a weak D match, TRBD1 (8 bases). V was pared by 8 bases and J by 7 bases, with 31 bases between. CDR1 is SGHRS and CDR2 is YFSETQ in the germline V gene. There are 18 residues in the CDR3. The CDR3 is CASRRDRTWGGNRNEQFF. CDR3 DNA: TGCGCCAGTCGCCGGGACAGGACCTGGGGGGGGAACCGGAATGAGCAGTTCTTC.

The rearrangement joins TRBV5-1 to TRBJ2-3, with a possible D match to TRBD2 (6 bases). Trimming took 0 bases from V and 4 from J, leaving 9 bases between them. Germline V gene data show CDR1 as SGHRS and CDR2 as YFSETQ. The CDR3 is 14 residues long. CDR3: CASSLETGADTQYF. The CDR3 coding sequence is TGCGCCAGCAGCTTGGAGACGGGGGCAGATACGCAGTATTTT.

The sample holds a few counts of this clone. The rearrangement joins TRBV12-5 to TRBJ2-2; 8 bases agree with TRBD1. The germline CDR1 and CDR2 sequences are LGHNT and FRNRAP. The junction had 17 bases not matched to a gene; V was cut back by 6 bases and J by 2 bases. The CDR3 is made up of 19 amino acids. CDR3 DNA: TGTGCTAGTGGAGTTTTGACCCGCAAGACAGGGGCAAACACCGGGGAGCTGTTTTTT. Translation: CASGVLTRKTGANTGELFF.

This sequence joins TRBV7-3 and TRBJ1-1, with TRBD1 matching over 8 bases. CDR3 length: 13 amino acids. CDR1 and CDR2 (germline): SGHTA, FQGTGA. V shed 5 bases, J shed 9 bases, and the junction held 8 bases outside the gene matches. CDR3 protein: CASSPGTGRQAFF. The CDR3 DNA is TGTGCCAGCAGCCCTGGGACAGGCAGACAAGCTTTCTTT.

The chain links TRBV28 to TRBJ1-5, with D maybe TRBD1 (6 bases). The CDR3 runs to 14 residues. The germline V gene has CDR1 MDHEN and CDR2 SYDVKM. Trimming took 2 bases from V and 7 from J, leaving 12 bases between them. CDR3 DNA: TGTGCCAGCAGTTTACGACAGGCGTTGCAGCCCCAGCATTTT. Its protein is CASSLRQALQPQHF.

The chain is built from TRBV10-3 and TRBJ2-7; D is unclear. This CDR3 comprises 12 residues. V lost 6 bases, J lost 4 bases, and 10 bases lay in between. Germline lookup yields CDR1 ENHRY and CDR2 SYGVKD. The CDR3 protein is CAISLNHYEQYF. The CDR3, as DNA: TGTGCCATCAGCCTAAACCATTACGAGCAGTACTTC.

The chain has TRBV10-3 and TRBJ1-4; 10 bases agree with TRBD1. The length of the CDR3 is 13 residues. Germline V CDR1 and CDR2: ENHRY, SYGVKD. V shed 5 bases, J shed 8 bases, and the junction held 2 bases outside the gene matches. The CDR3 protein is CAISPGQGEKLFF. CDR3 DNA: TGTGCCATCAGTCCGGGACAGGGGGAAAAACTGTTTTTT.

This clone has only a few counts. The CDR3 DNA sequence: TGCGCCAGCAGCCAAGATGCTATTTTGAACACTGAAGCTTTCTTT. Translated, it gives CASSQDAILNTEAFF. The chain carries TRBV4-3 and TRBJ1-1, with D unresolved. Germline V gene lookup returns CDR1 LGHNA and CDR2 YSLEER. CDR3 length equals 15 residues. Trimming shortened V by 0 bases and J by 0 bases, and 8 bases separated the two germline ends.

The chain carries TRBV30 and TRBJ1-2, with TRBD1 matching 8 bases. Germline CDR1 reads GTSNPN; CDR2 reads SVGIG (reference sequence). The CDR3 runs to 16 residues. V shed 8 bases, J shed 4 bases, and the junction held 18 bases outside the gene matches. The CDR3 DNA follows: TGTGCCCTGGAGAAGGTCCAGGGGGCATGGAGCTATGGCTACACCTTC. It is translated as CALEKVQGAWSYGYTF.

CDR3 DNA: TGTGCCAGCAGCTTGGATAGACAGGGAGAGACCCAGTACTTC. This encodes CASSLDRQGETQYF. The chain employs TRBV5-6 and TRBJ2-5; 7 bases are a match to TRBD1. Unmatched junction bases numbered 3, after V lost 0 bases and J lost 4 bases. CDR1 is SGHDT and CDR2 is YYEEEE in the germline V gene. This CDR3 contains 14 residues.

Only one count was recorded for this clone. The V gene is TRBV6-5, the J gene TRBJ2-7, with a tentative D call TRBD1 (6 bases). The germline V and J ends were trimmed by 5 bases and 6 bases, with 17 bases remaining between them. The CDR3 is 14 amino acids. Germline V CDR1 and CDR2: MNHEY, SVGAGI. CDR3 in amino acids: CASSPGQRTGEQYF. In DNA, the CDR3 is TGTGCCAGCAGTCCCGGACAGCGAACGGGCGAGCAGTACTTC.

This sequence joins TRBV9 and TRBJ1-1; D is perhaps TRBD1 (6 bases). The CDR3 is 17 residues long. Trimming took 3 bases from V and 0 from J, leaving 18 bases between them. CDR1 is SGDLS and CDR2 is YYNGEE in the germline V gene. The CDR3: CASSGGGPTGMNTEAFF. For the CDR3, the DNA is TGTGCCAGCAGCGGGGGCGGACCGACAGGAATGAACACTGAAGCTTTCTTT.

J is TRBJ2-1 and V is TRBV2; tentative D call: TRBD2 (6 bases). Germline loops: CDR1 SNHLY, CDR2 FYNNEI. This CDR3 spans 15 amino acids. V dropped 8 bases and J dropped 9 bases, with 23 bases sitting between them. CDR3 loop: CASLNAVGGAGEQFF. CDR3 in DNA: TGTGCCAGCCTCAACGCCGTCGGCGGGGCCGGTGAGCAGTTCTTC.

The chain couples TRBV5-1 to TRBJ1-4, with D unresolved. Trimming took 1 base from V and 5 from J, leaving 6 bases between them. The germline V gene encodes CDR1 SGHRS and CDR2 YFSETQ. This CDR3 spans 13 amino acids. CDR3 sequence reads: CASSLSVNEKLFF. The CDR3, as DNA: TGCGCCAGCAGCTTGTCCGTGAATGAAAAACTGTTTTTT.

V is TRBV5-1 and J is TRBJ2-5; D is possibly TRBD1 (5 bases). Trimming took off 6 bases at V and 5 bases at J, with 5 bases between the two ends. The germline CDR1 and CDR2 sequences are SGHRS and YFSETQ. The length of the CDR3 is 10 residues. The CDR3 DNA is TGCGCCAGCACAGGGGAGACCCAGTACTTC. Residues: CASTGETQYF.

This clone came up once. The genes are TRBV5-4 and TRBJ2-7; 9 nucleotides match TRBD1. The CDR3 consists of 15 residues. V dropped 4 bases and J dropped 7; count of bases not matched to a gene: 12. Germline CDR1 SGHNT, CDR2 YYREEE (reference sequence). The CDR3 protein is CASSPKGQGVWEQYF. The CDR3 DNA is TGTGCCAGCAGCCCGAAGGGACAGGGAGTTTGGGAGCAGTACTTC.

This chain joins TRBV2 and TRBJ1-5; 8 bases fit TRBD1. The germline V gene encodes CDR1 SNHLY and CDR2 FYNNEI. V dropped 6 bases and J dropped 3; count of bases not matched to a gene: 7. This CDR3 has 15 residues. CDR3 nucleotides: TGTGCCAGCAGCCTACAGGGGGGGCACAATCAGCCCCAGCATTTT. It encodes CASSLQGGHNQPQHF.